The clone carrying this T cell receptor beta chain has just a few counts. Its antigen is not known. For TCRbeta, the library was prepared with unique molecular identifiers. TCRdb re-called the PCR reads through MiXCR, storing one row per CDR3 protein. The sample lists 450,000 to 600,000 distinct CDR3 sequences, roughly a tenth seen once, with just over 2% in the top ten. This sample is part of a study of T-cell reconstitution after alpha-beta-depleted transplantation in children. Points from the study as a whole: Recipient T cells and thymic progenitors that survived were the source of the high TCRbeta diversity seen at day 60 in some patients. Reportedly, alpha-beta T cells present about two months post-transplant originated from several hundred expanded clones of graft origin. T-cell numbers and diversity one year post-transplant derived largely from freshly generated T cells.

This CDR3 is 13 amino acids long. V lost 0 bases and J lost 8, with 10 bases in between. Per the germline V gene, CDR1 is SGHTA and CDR2 is FQGNSA. The V and J genes are TRBV7-2 and TRBJ1-1; no definite D call. The sequence came from a child younger than 10 with inherited bone marrow failure, due to receive a stem cell transplant. Source: PBMCs, taken before TCRalphabeta/CD19-depleted stem cell transplant. Here the CDR3 DNA reads TGTGCCAGCAGCTTAGCGGCAGGAGGGGAAGCTTTCTTT. It encodes CASSLAAGGEAFF.